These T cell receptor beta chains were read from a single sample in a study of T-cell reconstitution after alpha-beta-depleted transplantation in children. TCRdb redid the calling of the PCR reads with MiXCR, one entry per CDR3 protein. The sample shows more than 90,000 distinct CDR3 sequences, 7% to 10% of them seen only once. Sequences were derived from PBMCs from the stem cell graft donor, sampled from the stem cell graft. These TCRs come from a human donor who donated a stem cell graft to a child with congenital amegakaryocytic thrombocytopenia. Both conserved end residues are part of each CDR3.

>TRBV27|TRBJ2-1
CASSSLGEGEQFF
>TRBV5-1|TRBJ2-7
CASSLDRAFSYEQYF
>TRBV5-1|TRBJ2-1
CASRGTSGKNEQFF
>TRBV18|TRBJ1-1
CASSIVRGRMNTEAFF
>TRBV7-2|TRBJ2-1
CASSLEGLPYNEQFF
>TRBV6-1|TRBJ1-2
CASKLTYGYTF
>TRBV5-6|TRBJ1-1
CASSLFRGMNTEAFF
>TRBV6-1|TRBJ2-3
CASSPGGSTDTQYF
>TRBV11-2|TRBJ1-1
CASSHLKGPKKAFF
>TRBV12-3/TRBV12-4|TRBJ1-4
CASSREELLFF
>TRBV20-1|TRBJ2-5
CSARDPSGIEQTQYF
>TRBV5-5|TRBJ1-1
CASSLGTGPNTEAFF
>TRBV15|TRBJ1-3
CATSSPLPSGNTIYF
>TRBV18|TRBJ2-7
CASSLQGDSYEQYF
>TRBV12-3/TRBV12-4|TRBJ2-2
CASSPDSNTGELFF
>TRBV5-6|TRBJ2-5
CASSLGRFQETQYF
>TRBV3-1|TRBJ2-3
CASSQDASGVGTQYF
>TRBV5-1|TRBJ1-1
CASSSQGARDTEAFF
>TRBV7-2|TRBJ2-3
CASSLIAGDSDTQYF
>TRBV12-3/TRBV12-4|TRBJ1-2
CASSVQGETNYGYTF
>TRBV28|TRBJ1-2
CASSDIKSSYTF
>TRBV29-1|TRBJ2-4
CSVQGGAKNIQYF
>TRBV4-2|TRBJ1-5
CASSQDQGSHQPQHF
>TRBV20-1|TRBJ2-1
CSASKEGTYNEQFF
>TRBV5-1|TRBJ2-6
CASSSTEAGANVLTF
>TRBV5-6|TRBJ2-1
CASSIQLAESSYNEQFF
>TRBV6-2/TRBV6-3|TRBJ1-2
CASAGIYGYTF
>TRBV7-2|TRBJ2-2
CASETLGGTTGELFF